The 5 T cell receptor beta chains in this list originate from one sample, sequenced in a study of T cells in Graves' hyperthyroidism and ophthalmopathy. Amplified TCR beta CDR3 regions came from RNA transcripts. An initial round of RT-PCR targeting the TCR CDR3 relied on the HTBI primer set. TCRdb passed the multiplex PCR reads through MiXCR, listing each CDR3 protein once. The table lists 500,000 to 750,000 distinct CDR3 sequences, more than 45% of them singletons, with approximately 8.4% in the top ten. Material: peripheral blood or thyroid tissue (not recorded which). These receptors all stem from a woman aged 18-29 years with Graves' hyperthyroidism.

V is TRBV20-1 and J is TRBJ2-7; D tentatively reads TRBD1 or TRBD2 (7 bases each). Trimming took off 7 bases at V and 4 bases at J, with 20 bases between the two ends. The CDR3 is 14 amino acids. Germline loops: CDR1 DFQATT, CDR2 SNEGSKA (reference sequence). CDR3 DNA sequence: TGCAGTGTTTGGGGGTGGGAGGGGGCGTACGAGCAGTACTTC. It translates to CSVWGWEGAYEQYF.

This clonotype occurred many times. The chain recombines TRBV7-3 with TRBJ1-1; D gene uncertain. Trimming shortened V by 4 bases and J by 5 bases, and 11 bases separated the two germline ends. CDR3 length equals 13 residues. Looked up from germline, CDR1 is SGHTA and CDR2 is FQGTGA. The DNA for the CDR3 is TGTGCCAGCAGCTCAATGGGGTGGACTGAAGCTTTCTTT. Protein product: CASSSMGWTEAFF.

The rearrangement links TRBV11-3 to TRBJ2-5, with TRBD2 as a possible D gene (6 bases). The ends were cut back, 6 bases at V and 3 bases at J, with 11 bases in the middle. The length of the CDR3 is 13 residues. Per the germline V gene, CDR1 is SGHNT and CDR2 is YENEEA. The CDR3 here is CASRRDSEETQYF. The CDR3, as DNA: TGTGCCAGCAGGCGGGACTCCGAAGAGACCCAGTACTTC.

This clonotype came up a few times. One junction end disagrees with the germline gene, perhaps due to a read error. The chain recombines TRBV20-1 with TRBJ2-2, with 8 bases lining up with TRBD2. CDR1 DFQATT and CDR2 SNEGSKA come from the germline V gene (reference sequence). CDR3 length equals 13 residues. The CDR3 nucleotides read TGCAGTCCCTTGTCCTCCCCGGGGGGGGGGCTGTTTTTT. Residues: CSPLSSPGGGLFF.

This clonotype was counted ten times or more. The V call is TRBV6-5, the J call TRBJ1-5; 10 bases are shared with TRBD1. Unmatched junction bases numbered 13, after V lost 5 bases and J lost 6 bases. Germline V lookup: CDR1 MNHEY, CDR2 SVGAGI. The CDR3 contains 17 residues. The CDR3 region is CASSRAAGTGAVQPQHF. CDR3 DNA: TGTGCCAGCAGTAGGGCCGCCGGGACAGGGGCGGTTCAGCCCCAGCATTTT.